A selection of T cell receptor beta chains follows, all from one sample in a study of blood T cell repertoires in COVID-19. Clones were sequenced by immunoSEQ multiplex PCR, and TCRdb holds only the in-frame ones, with some missing. The table includes almost 250,000 clones, roughly 89% detected once. The sequencing input was PBMCs or T cells enriched from blood (not recorded which). Receptor source: a woman in her twenties or thirties who had recovered from COVID-19. Both conserved end residues are part of each CDR3. D genes are given only for firm matches. Not every row has a clone size; where given, it reads once, few, many or a size class.

J: TRBJ2-4
D: TRBD1
length: 13
V: TRBV10-2
size: .
DNA: TGCGCCAGCAGTAAGACAGGGTGGGACATTCAGTACTTC
CDR3: CASSKTGWDIQYF

J: TRBJ2-7
D: .
length: 13
V: TRBV19
size: .
DNA: TGTGCCAGTAGTAGGGGCCGAGATTACGAGCAGTACTTC
CDR3: CASSRGRDYEQYF

J: TRBJ2-2
D: TRBD2
length: 23
V: TRBV2
size: .
DNA: TGTGCCAGCAGCGCCTCTAGCGGGAGGGATTTCGGGAGCCTACTTTGGGTCACCGGGGAGCTGTTTTTT
CDR3: CASSASSGRDFGSLLWVTGELFF

J: TRBJ1-2
D: .
length: 16
V: TRBV19
size: .
DNA: TGTGCCAGTTCGACCAGGTGGAGGGACGATTTCTATGGCTACACCTTC
CDR3: CASSTRWRDDFYGYTF

J: TRBJ1-2
D: .
length: 12
V: TRBV2
size: .
DNA: TGTGCCAGCTGGGGGGGGAACTATGGCTACACCTTC
CDR3: CASWGGNYGYTF

J: TRBJ2-2
D: TRBD1
length: 15
V: TRBV18
size: .
DNA: TGTGCCAGCTCACCAAGACAGGGAAAACCTGGGGAGCTGTTTTTT
CDR3: CASSPRQGKPGELFF

J: TRBJ2-1
D: TRBD1
length: 15
V: TRBV18
size: .
DNA: TGTGCCAGCTCATCCCCAGGGGGTACTTACAATGAGCAGTTCTTC
CDR3: CASSSPGGTYNEQFF

J: TRBJ1-4
D: .
length: 16
V: TRBV11-2
size: few
DNA: TGTGCCAGCAGCCCCGACCGAAACTACCCCAATGAAAAACTGTTTTTT
CDR3: CASSPDRNYPNEKLFF

J: TRBJ1-5
D: TRBD1
length: 17
V: TRBV6-2/TRBV6-3
size: .
DNA: TGTGCCAGCAGTTTCTCCTACAGGGGGCACGGCAATCAGCCCCAGCATTTT
CDR3: CASSFSYRGHGNQPQHF

J: TRBJ2-2
D: .
length: 15
V: TRBV4-1
size: once
DNA: TGCGCCAGCAGCCGGCCTCTAGTAAGAACCGGGGAGCTGTTTTTT
CDR3: CASSRPLVRTGELFF

J: TRBJ2-1
D: TRBD1
length: 12
V: TRBV16
size: .
DNA: TGTGCCAGCAGTCCTCAGACAGGGCGGCAGTTCTTC
CDR3: CASSPQTGRQFF

J: TRBJ2-1
D: .
length: 15
V: TRBV18
size: .
DNA: TGTGCCAGCTCACCCCGACTAGTTCTATTCAATGAGCAGTTCTTC
CDR3: CASSPRLVLFNEQFF

J: TRBJ2-6
D: TRBD2
length: 16
V: TRBV28
size: .
DNA: TGTGCCAGCATCCGGGGGGGGAGCTCTGGGGCCAACGTCCTGACTTTC
CDR3: CASIRGGSSGANVLTF

J: TRBJ1-3
D: TRBD1
length: 16
V: TRBV11-2
size: once
DNA: TGTGCCAGCAGCCGAGATAGGGGGCAGGTTGGAAACACCATATATTTT
CDR3: CASSRDRGQVGNTIYF

J: TRBJ2-7
D: .
length: 14
V: TRBV2
size: .
DNA: TGTGCCAGCAGTGAGGGCCCCCCAACCTACGAGCAGTACTTC
CDR3: CASSEGPPTYEQYF

J: TRBJ1-1
D: TRBD1
length: 15
V: TRBV13
size: .
DNA: TGTGCCAGCAGTTCCAAACAGGGGGTCTGGACTGAAGCTTTCTTT
CDR3: CASSSKQGVWTEAFF

J: TRBJ2-4
D: TRBD2
length: 15
V: TRBV10-3
size: .
DNA: TGTGCCATCAGCCTACTAGCGGGAGAGGCAAACATTCAGTACTTC
CDR3: CAISLLAGEANIQYF

J: TRBJ1-1
D: TRBD1
length: 13
V: TRBV7-9
size: .
DNA: TGTGCCAGCAGCTCGCGGGACAGGGTTGAAGCTTTCTTT
CDR3: CASSSRDRVEAFF

J: TRBJ2-2
D: .
length: 15
V: TRBV24-1
size: .
DNA: TGTGCCACCAGTGATATTAGCGGGAACACCGGGGAGCTGTTTTTT
CDR3: CATSDISGNTGELFF

J: TRBJ1-3
D: .
length: 15
V: TRBV19
size: .
DNA: TGTGCCAGTAGTATATCGAGGGCTCGCGGAAACACCATATATTTT
CDR3: CASSISRARGNTIYF

J: TRBJ2-1
D: .
length: 13
V: TRBV28
size: .
DNA: TGTGCCAGCAACTCGGGACTCCACAATGAGCAGTTCTTC
CDR3: CASNSGLHNEQFF

J: TRBJ2-5
D: .
length: 13
V: TRBV18
size: .
DNA: TGTGCCAGCTCACTACAAAACCAAGAGACCCAGTACTTC
CDR3: CASSLQNQETQYF

J: TRBJ1-1
D: .
length: 14
V: TRBV28
size: .
DNA: TGTGCCAGCAGCCGACAAGCCTTGAACACTGAAGCTTTCTTT
CDR3: CASSRQALNTEAFF

J: TRBJ1-2
D: .
length: 13
V: TRBV30
size: .
DNA: TGTGCCTGGAGCGCTATACAGCAGTATGGCTACACCTTC
CDR3: CAWSAIQQYGYTF

J: TRBJ2-1
D: TRBD2
length: 15
V: TRBV5-5
size: few
DNA: TGTGCCAGCAGCACAGGACTAGCGGGAGGGCGCTTGGAGTTCTTC
CDR3: CASSTGLAGGRLEFF

J: TRBJ2-7
D: TRBD2
length: 16
V: TRBV11-2
size: .
DNA: TGTGCCAGCAGCTTCTCCGGGACTAGCGGGAGTCACGAGCAGTACTTC
CDR3: CASSFSGTSGSHEQYF

J: TRBJ1-2
D: .
length: 14
V: TRBV30
size: .
DNA: TGTGCCTGGTGTATTCGGGGGGGAGGATATGGCTACACCTTC
CDR3: CAWCIRGGGYGYTF

J: TRBJ1-2
D: TRBD1
length: 20
V: TRBV19
size: .
DNA: TGTGCCAGTAGTATTTTTCCGATACTGGGGACAGGGGTGATTTGGTATGGCTACACCTTC
CDR3: CASSIFPILGTGVIWYGYTF

J: TRBJ2-7
D: .
length: 12
V: TRBV30
size: .
DNA: TGTGCCTGGAGTGCGAGTAGTTACGAGCAGTACTTC
CDR3: CAWSASSYEQYF

J: TRBJ2-5
D: .
length: 15
V: TRBV7-7
size: .
DNA: TGTGCTAGCAGCTTAGCCCCCCGGGGAAGTGGGGCCCAGTACTTC
CDR3: CASSLAPRGSGAQYF

J: TRBJ2-7
D: .
length: 11
V: TRBV2
size: .
DNA: TGTGCCAGCAGTGAACATTACGAGCAGTACTTC
CDR3: CASSEHYEQYF

J: TRBJ1-2
D: TRBD1
length: 14
V: TRBV28
size: .
DNA: TGTGCCAGCAGTTTATCCCTAGACAGGGACGGCTACACCTTC
CDR3: CASSLSLDRDGYTF

J: TRBJ2-7
D: TRBD1
length: 13
V: TRBV27
size: once
DNA: TGTGCCAGTACGGGACAGGGTACGGCCGAGCAGTACTTC
CDR3: CASTGQGTAEQYF

J: TRBJ2-3
D: TRBD1
length: 18
V: TRBV30
size: .
DNA: TGTGCCTGGAGTGTTGGCAGGGGGTTTGTGGTGAGAACAGATACGCAGTATTTT
CDR3: CAWSVGRGFVVRTDTQYF

J: TRBJ2-5
D: .
length: 16
V: TRBV28
size: .
DNA: TGTGCCAGCATTGGGTCAGGGGACGGGGTCGTAGAGACCCAGTACTTC
CDR3: CASIGSGDGVVETQYF

J: TRBJ1-1
D: .
length: 14
V: TRBV4-3
size: .
DNA: TGCGCCAGCAGCCAAGAATTCGGGGGAAATGAAGCTTTCTTT
CDR3: CASSQEFGGNEAFF

J: TRBJ1-3
D: .
length: 15
V: TRBV9
size: .
DNA: TGTGCCAGCACCCCGGACAGTCAGTCTGGAAACACCATATATTTT
CDR3: CASTPDSQSGNTIYF

J: TRBJ1-3
D: TRBD1
length: 15
V: TRBV6-2/TRBV6-3
size: .
DNA: TGTGCCAGCAGTCCGGGACAGGGGACTGGAAACACCATATATTTT
CDR3: CASSPGQGTGNTIYF

J: TRBJ1-5
D: .
length: 13
V: TRBV30
size: .
DNA: TGTGCCTGGAGTGTGGCCGCGGATCAGCCCCAGCATTTT
CDR3: CAWSVAADQPQHF

J: TRBJ2-5
D: TRBD2
length: 14
V: TRBV27
size: .
DNA: TGTGCCAGCAGAACTAGCGGGAGCAAGGAGACCCAGTACTTC
CDR3: CASRTSGSKETQYF

J: TRBJ2-1
D: TRBD1
length: 16
V: TRBV18
size: .
DNA: TGTGCCAGCTCACCCGGTGACAGGGTGTTCCTCAATGAGCAGTTCTTC
CDR3: CASSPGDRVFLNEQFF

J: TRBJ1-2
D: TRBD1
length: 14
V: TRBV19
size: .
DNA: TGTGCCAGTCAGGACAGGGCCTCTTGGTATGGCTACACCTTC
CDR3: CASQDRASWYGYTF

J: TRBJ2-7
D: .
length: 14
V: TRBV7-2
size: .
DNA: TGTGCCAGCAGCTTATTAGCTCGCTCCTACGAGCAGTACTTC
CDR3: CASSLLARSYEQYF

J: TRBJ1-3
D: .
length: 13
V: TRBV19
size: .
DNA: TGTGCCACTGCACCGGGACAAGGAAACACCATATATTTT
CDR3: CATAPGQGNTIYF

J: TRBJ1-6
D: .
length: 17
V: TRBV27
size: .
DNA: TGTGCCAGCAGTCTAAGAGCGACGGACACGGATAATTCACCCCTCCACTTT
CDR3: CASSLRATDTDNSPLHF

J: TRBJ1-5
D: TRBD1
length: 19
V: TRBV19
size: .
DNA: TGTGCCAGTAGTGTTTCCGGGACAGGGTTAATTGAGAGCAATCAGCCCCAGCATTTT
CDR3: CASSVSGTGLIESNQPQHF

J: TRBJ2-1
D: TRBD2
length: 13
V: TRBV28
size: .
DNA: TGTGCCAGCGGGACTAGCGGGAGGGGTGAGCAGTTCTTC
CDR3: CASGTSGRGEQFF

J: TRBJ1-2
D: .
length: 15
V: TRBV6-5
size: .
DNA: TGTGCCAGCAACCCACTCCGGGAATTTAACTATGGCTACACCTTC
CDR3: CASNPLREFNYGYTF

J: TRBJ2-5
D: .
length: 16
V: TRBV28
size: .
DNA: TGTGCCAGCAGTTTATTCAATGGGGGGGGCAAGAGATCCCAGTACTTC
CDR3: CASSLFNGGGKRSQYF

J: TRBJ2-3
D: .
length: 14
V: TRBV7-3
size: .
DNA: TGTGCCAGCAGCTTCGCGGACAACACAGATACGCAGTATTTT
CDR3: CASSFADNTDTQYF

J: TRBJ2-1
D: TRBD2
length: 15
V: TRBV5-1
size: .
DNA: TGCGCCAGCAGCTACAGGACTAGCGGGTTAAATGAGCAGTTCTTC
CDR3: CASSYRTSGLNEQFF

J: TRBJ2-2
D: TRBD1
length: 13
V: TRBV24-1
size: .
DNA: TGTGCCACCAATGGACAGGCGACCGGGGAGCTGTTTTTT
CDR3: CATNGQATGELFF